This T cell receptor (beta chain) was recovered during a study of cytomegalovirus exposure and HLA in healthy donors. The J segment lost 4 bases and the V segment lost 6 bases, leaving 5 bases of the junction unmatched. Germline V gene data show CDR1 as SGHTA and CDR2 as FQGNSA. This CDR3 comprises 14 residues. The PCR ran on 60 Vbeta and 13 Jbeta primers. Clones were read by immunoSEQ multiplex PCR, and TCRdb kept only the in-frame ones, dropping some. The top ten hold 1.5% to 2% of the sample, which has about 140,000 clones, 77% seen once. This sequence was found in a female donor in good health and CMV-seronegative. Sequences were obtained from PBMCs. This chain connects TRBV7-2 to TRBJ2-5, with 10 bases matching TRBD2. The CDR3 nucleotides read TGTGCCAGCAGAGAACTAGCGGGGCCAGAGACCCAGTACTTC. This gives the protein CASRELAGPETQYF. The full variable domain, with the rest looked up from reference TRBV7-2 and TRBJ2-5, is GAGVSQSPSNKVTEKGKDVELRCDPISGHTALYWYRQSLGQGLEFLIYFQGNSAPDKSGLPSDRFSAERTGGSVSTLTIQRTQQEDSAVYLCASRELAGPETQYFGPGTRLLVL.